This TCR beta chain came from a study of T cells in Graves' hyperthyroidism and ophthalmopathy. Findings of the study overall: Among thyroid clonotypes expanded above 0.001, most also appeared in blood.

V was clipped by 5 bases and J by 6 bases, with 14 bases between them. The CDR3 runs 13 residues. Clinical Activity Scores of at least 3, NOSPECS grades of at least 4 and durations under 3 months characterized ophthalmopathy patients. Regions amplified from RNA transcripts were the TCR beta CDR3 regions. First-round RT-PCR of the TCR CDR3 relied on the HTBI primer set. From the multiplex PCR reads, TCRdb called clonotypes with MiXCR, one entry per CDR3 protein. This repertoire shows approximately 610,000 distinct CDR3 sequences, roughly 14% found once; its top ten account for around 4.5%. In its sample, this clonotype was seen many times. Its antigen is currently unknown.

V gene TRBV12-3 or TRBV12-4 combines with J gene TRBJ2-7; D is possibly TRBD2 (5 bases). Sequenced material: blood. The TCR was taken from a woman in her thirties or forties with Graves' ophthalmopathy. The CDR3 spells CASSQADLLEQYF. The CDR3 bases are TGTGCCAGCAGTCAAGCGGATCTGCTCGAGCAGTACTTC.